Listed below are T cell receptor beta chains from one sample, sequenced in a study of early T cells in non-severe SARS-CoV-2 infection. TCRdb reprocessed the 5' RACE reads with MiXCR, giving one entry per CDR3 protein. Of tens of thousands of distinct CDR3 sequences detected, roughly 5% appear once; the ten largest clones hold under 6.5%. Sequenced input: whole blood. These receptors originate from an adult who was a healthcare worker with PCR-confirmed SARS-CoV-2 infection or an uninfected control (not recorded which). Both conserved end residues are trimmed from each CDR3.

j_gene: TRBJ1-2
v_gene: TRBV13
CDR3aa: ASTLRVGGYT

j_gene: TRBJ2-3
v_gene: TRBV13
CDR3aa: ASSSDHGGTDTQY

j_gene: TRBJ2-1
v_gene: TRBV18
CDR3aa: ASSPTGGGMYEQF

j_gene: TRBJ2-2
v_gene: TRBV7-3
CDR3aa: ASSRAGDLNTGELFF

j_gene: TRBJ1-1
v_gene: TRBV6-1
CDR3aa: ASKDTEAF

j_gene: TRBJ2-1
v_gene: TRBV2
CDR3aa: ASKKGMNNEQF

j_gene: TRBJ1-2
v_gene: TRBV9
CDR3aa: ASSVDQGGGYT

j_gene: TRBJ2-5
v_gene: TRBV21-1
CDR3aa: ASQWGGTIETQY

j_gene: TRBJ1-1
v_gene: TRBV7-9
CDR3aa: ASSLFGTQNTEAF

j_gene: TRBJ2-3
v_gene: TRBV6-2/TRBV6-3
CDR3aa: ASSLITDTQY

j_gene: TRBJ2-2
v_gene: TRBV4-2
CDR3aa: ASSDGGNHLNTGELF

j_gene: TRBJ1-4
v_gene: TRBV4-1
CDR3aa: ASSQDRGRANEKLF

j_gene: TRBJ2-1
v_gene: TRBV3-1
CDR3aa: ASSQDYTGEQF

j_gene: TRBJ2-7
v_gene: TRBV2
CDR3aa: ASSDYEQY

j_gene: TRBJ2-7
v_gene: TRBV29-1
CDR3aa: SVKADSHYEQY

j_gene: TRBJ1-3
v_gene: TRBV14
CDR3aa: ASSHLDRGGNTIY

j_gene: TRBJ2-2
v_gene: TRBV24-1
CDR3aa: ATKPLGTEGTGELF

j_gene: TRBJ2-3
v_gene: TRBV19
CDR3aa: ASSIMASGSTDTQY

j_gene: TRBJ1-1
v_gene: TRBV7-8
CDR3aa: AVKLGNTEAF

j_gene: TRBJ2-1
v_gene: TRBV29-1
CDR3aa: SARAGGFEQF

j_gene: TRBJ2-3
v_gene: TRBV24-1
CDR3aa: ATGGRDADTQY

j_gene: TRBJ1-1
v_gene: TRBV5-4
CDR3aa: ASSLGTGNTEAF

j_gene: TRBJ2-3
v_gene: TRBV15
CDR3aa: ATSREKADTQY

j_gene: TRBJ1-1
v_gene: TRBV6-5
CDR3aa: ASSYYGQLEAF

j_gene: TRBJ1-1
v_gene: TRBV12-5
CDR3aa: ASGLRGLNTEAF

j_gene: TRBJ2-7
v_gene: TRBV11-2
CDR3aa: ASRQGGRQY

j_gene: TRBJ2-5
v_gene: TRBV20-1
CDR3aa: SAESGTGDETQY

j_gene: TRBJ1-4
v_gene: TRBV7-6
CDR3aa: ASSSWDRTNEKLF

j_gene: TRBJ1-1
v_gene: TRBV2
CDR3aa: ASSYGLTNTEAF

j_gene: TRBJ1-2
v_gene: TRBV20-1
CDR3aa: SASSEQDGGYT

j_gene: TRBJ1-2
v_gene: TRBV12-5
CDR3aa: ASGLVWGTGDGYT

j_gene: TRBJ2-3
v_gene: TRBV7-2
CDR3aa: ASSFPGNTDTQY

j_gene: TRBJ2-2
v_gene: TRBV5-4
CDR3aa: ASSSQDTGELF

j_gene: TRBJ2-1
v_gene: TRBV29-1
CDR3aa: SVEGRLGGYNEQF

j_gene: TRBJ1-1
v_gene: TRBV7-8
CDR3aa: ASSLGDRGITEAF

j_gene: TRBJ1-2
v_gene: TRBV12-3/TRBV12-4
CDR3aa: ASSFPSRGTSAYT

j_gene: TRBJ2-3
v_gene: TRBV20-1
CDR3aa: SAPSGGRTDTQY

j_gene: TRBJ1-2
v_gene: TRBV2
CDR3aa: ASSRQGYYGYT

j_gene: TRBJ1-6
v_gene: TRBV2
CDR3aa: ASSESRVSYNSPLH

j_gene: TRBJ1-2
v_gene: TRBV5-1
CDR3aa: ASTESTAPLDGYT

j_gene: TRBJ2-3
v_gene: TRBV7-2
CDR3aa: ASSYRGEHTDTQY

j_gene: TRBJ2-5
v_gene: TRBV2
CDR3aa: ASSDPVADGQKQTQY

j_gene: TRBJ2-3
v_gene: TRBV20-1
CDR3aa: SAQDTGGVTDTQY

j_gene: TRBJ2-1
v_gene: TRBV11-3
CDR3aa: ASSLDGGYNEQF

j_gene: TRBJ2-2
v_gene: TRBV5-1
CDR3aa: ASSLETVTGELF

j_gene: TRBJ1-4
v_gene: TRBV2
CDR3aa: ARQATNEKLF

j_gene: TRBJ2-7
v_gene: TRBV6-6
CDR3aa: ASSFRSSYEQY

j_gene: TRBJ2-3
v_gene: TRBV5-6
CDR3aa: ASRREPGLGTDTQY

j_gene: TRBJ2-1
v_gene: TRBV11-2
CDR3aa: ASSSIGGHNEQF

j_gene: TRBJ1-2
v_gene: TRBV6-2/TRBV6-3
CDR3aa: ASSYVGHVGGYT

j_gene: TRBJ1-4
v_gene: TRBV19
CDR3aa: ASSTRQGSDEKLF

j_gene: TRBJ1-6
v_gene: TRBV27
CDR3aa: ASSLRGAAYNSPLH

j_gene: TRBJ2-1
v_gene: TRBV6-1
CDR3aa: ASSGAARGSSYNEQF

j_gene: TRBJ2-4
v_gene: TRBV7-9
CDR3aa: ASSRDTKNIQY

j_gene: TRBJ2-1
v_gene: TRBV4-1
CDR3aa: ASSQEDRGLNEQF

j_gene: TRBJ2-7
v_gene: TRBV11-1
CDR3aa: ASRQGTVGEQY

j_gene: TRBJ2-1
v_gene: TRBV29-1
CDR3aa: SVEDRNRYNEQF

j_gene: TRBJ1-5
v_gene: TRBV12-3/TRBV12-4
CDR3aa: ASSLSGDGNQPQH

j_gene: TRBJ1-1
v_gene: TRBV20-1
CDR3aa: SARDLDSQNTEAF

j_gene: TRBJ2-2
v_gene: TRBV7-3
CDR3aa: ASSLYGTANTGELF